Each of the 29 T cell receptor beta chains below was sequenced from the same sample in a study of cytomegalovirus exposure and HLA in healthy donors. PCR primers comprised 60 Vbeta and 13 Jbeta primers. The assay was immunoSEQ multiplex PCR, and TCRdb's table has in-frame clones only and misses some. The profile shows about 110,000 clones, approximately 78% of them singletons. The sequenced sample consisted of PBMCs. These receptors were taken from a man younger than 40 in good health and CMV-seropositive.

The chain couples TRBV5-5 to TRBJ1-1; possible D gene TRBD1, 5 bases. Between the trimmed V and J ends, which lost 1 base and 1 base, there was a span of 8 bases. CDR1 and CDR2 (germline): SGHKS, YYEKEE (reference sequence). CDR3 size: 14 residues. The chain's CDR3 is CASSLRTPNTEAFF. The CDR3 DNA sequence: TGTGCCAGCAGCTTGAGGACACCGAACACTGAAGCTTTCTTT.

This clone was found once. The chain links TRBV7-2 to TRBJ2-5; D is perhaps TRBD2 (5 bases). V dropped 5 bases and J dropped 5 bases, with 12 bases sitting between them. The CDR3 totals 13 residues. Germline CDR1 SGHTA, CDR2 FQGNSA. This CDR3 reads CASSGLYRETQYF. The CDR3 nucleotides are TGTGCCAGCAGCGGACTGTATCGGGAGACCCAGTACTTC.

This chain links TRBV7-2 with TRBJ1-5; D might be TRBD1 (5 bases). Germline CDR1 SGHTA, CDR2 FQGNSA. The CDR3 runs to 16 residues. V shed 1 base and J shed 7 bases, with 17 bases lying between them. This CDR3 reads CASSLVWQVQGQPQHF. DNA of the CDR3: TGTGCCAGCAGCTTAGTCTGGCAGGTCCAGGGCCAGCCCCAGCATTTT.

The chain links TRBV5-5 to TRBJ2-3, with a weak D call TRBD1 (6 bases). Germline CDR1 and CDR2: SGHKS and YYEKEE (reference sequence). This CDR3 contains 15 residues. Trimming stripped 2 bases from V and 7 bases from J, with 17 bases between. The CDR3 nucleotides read TGTGCCAGCAGCTTTGTAGGGGGACCGGCAAATACGCAGTATTTT. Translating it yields CASSFVGGPANTQYF.

The CDR3 nucleotides are TGTGCCAGTTTACGACAGGCAGGAGAGACCCAGTACTTC. Protein sequence: CASLRQAGETQYF. This chain joins TRBV7-9 and TRBJ2-5; D is possibly TRBD1 (6 bases). Germline CDR1 and CDR2: SEHNR and FQNEAQ (reference sequence). This CDR3 is 13 amino acids long. Deletions cut 9 bases from V and 4 bases from J, with 15 bases between.

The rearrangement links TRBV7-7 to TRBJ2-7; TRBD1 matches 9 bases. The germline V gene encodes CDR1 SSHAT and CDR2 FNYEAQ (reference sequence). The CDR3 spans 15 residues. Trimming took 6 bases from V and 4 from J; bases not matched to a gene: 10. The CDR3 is CASSPNRGQEYEQYF. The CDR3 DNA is TGTGCCAGCAGTCCAAACAGGGGGCAGGAGTACGAGCAGTACTTC.

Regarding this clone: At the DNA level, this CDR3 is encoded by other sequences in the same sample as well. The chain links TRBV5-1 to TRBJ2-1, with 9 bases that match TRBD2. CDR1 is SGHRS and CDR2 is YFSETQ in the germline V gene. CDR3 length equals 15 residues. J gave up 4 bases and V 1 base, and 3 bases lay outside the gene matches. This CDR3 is CASSLSLAGYNEQFF. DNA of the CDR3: TGCGCCAGCAGCTTGTCCCTAGCGGGATACAATGAGCAGTTCTTC.

The CDR3: CASSPPGSTEAFF. CDR3 nucleotide sequence: TGTGCCAGCTCACCACCAGGGAGCACTGAAGCTTTCTTT. V gene TRBV18 combines with J gene TRBJ1-1; no definite D call. V lost 0 bases and J 4 bases, leaving 6 bases between the germline ends. The germline V gene has CDR1 KGHSH and CDR2 LQKENI. The CDR3 has 13 residues.

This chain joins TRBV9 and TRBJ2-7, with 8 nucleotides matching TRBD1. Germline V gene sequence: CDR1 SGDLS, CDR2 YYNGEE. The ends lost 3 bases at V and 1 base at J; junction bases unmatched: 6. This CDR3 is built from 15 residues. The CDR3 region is CASSEATGGSYEQYF. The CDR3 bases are TGTGCCAGCAGCGAGGCTACAGGGGGGTCCTACGAGCAGTACTTC.

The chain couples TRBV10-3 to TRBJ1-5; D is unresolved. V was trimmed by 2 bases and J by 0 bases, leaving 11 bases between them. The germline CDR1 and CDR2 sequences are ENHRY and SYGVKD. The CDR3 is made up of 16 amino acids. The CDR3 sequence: CAISEGYGLSNQPQHF. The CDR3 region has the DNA TGTGCCATCAGTGAGGGTTATGGGCTTAGCAATCAGCCCCAGCATTTT.

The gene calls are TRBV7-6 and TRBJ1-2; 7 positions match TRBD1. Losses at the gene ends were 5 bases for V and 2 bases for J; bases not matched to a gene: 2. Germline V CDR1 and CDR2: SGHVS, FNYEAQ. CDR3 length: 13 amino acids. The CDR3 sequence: CASSTGQNYGYTF. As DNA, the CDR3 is TGTGCCAGCAGCACGGGACAGAACTATGGCTACACCTTC.

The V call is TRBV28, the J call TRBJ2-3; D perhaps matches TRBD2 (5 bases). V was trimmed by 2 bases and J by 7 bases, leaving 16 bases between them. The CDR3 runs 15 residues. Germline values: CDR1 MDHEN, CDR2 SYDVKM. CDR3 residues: CASSLGLALAYTQYF. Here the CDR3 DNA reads TGTGCCAGCAGTTTAGGGCTAGCTTTGGCCTATACGCAGTATTTT.

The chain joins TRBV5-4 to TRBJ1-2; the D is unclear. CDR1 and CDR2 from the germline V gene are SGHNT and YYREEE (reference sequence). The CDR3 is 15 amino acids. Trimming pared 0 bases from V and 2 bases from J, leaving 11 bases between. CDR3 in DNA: TGTGCCAGCAGCTTGGACTTATCCCGGAACTATGGCTACACCTTC. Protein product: CASSLDLSRNYGYTF.

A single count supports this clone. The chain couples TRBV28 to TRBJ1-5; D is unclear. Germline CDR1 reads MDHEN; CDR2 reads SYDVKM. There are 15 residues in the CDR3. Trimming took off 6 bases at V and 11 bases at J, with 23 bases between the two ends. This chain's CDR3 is CASSPVGSGSKAQHF. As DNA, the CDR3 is TGTGCCAGCAGCCCCGTTGGATCGGGAAGCAAGGCCCAGCATTTT.

CDR3 DNA: TGCGCCAGCAGCTTGGACAGGGGCCCATCCTATGGCTACACCTTC. It codes for CASSLDRGPSYGYTF. The chain carries TRBV5-1 and TRBJ1-2, with TRBD1 identical over 7 bases. This CDR3 spans 15 amino acids. After removal of 0 bases from V and 4 bases from J, the junction contained 6 bases not matched to a gene. The V gene's germline CDR1 is SGHRS and CDR2 YFSETQ.

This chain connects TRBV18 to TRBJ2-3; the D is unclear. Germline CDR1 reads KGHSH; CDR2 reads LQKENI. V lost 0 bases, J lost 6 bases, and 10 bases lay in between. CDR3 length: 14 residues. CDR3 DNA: TGTGCCAGCTCACCACCGTCCTACGGGGATACGCAGTATTTT. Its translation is CASSPPSYGDTQYF.

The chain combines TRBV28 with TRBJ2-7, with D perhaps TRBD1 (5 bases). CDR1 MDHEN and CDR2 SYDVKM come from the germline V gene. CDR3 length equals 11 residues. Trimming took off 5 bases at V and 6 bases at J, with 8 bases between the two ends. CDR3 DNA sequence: TGTGCCAGCAGTCAGGGAATCGAGCAGTACTTC. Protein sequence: CASSQGIEQYF. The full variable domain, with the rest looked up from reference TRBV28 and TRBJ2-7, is DVKVTQSSRYLVKRTGEKVFLECVQDMDHENMFWYRQDPGLGLRLIYFSYDVKMKEKGDIPEGYSVSREKKERFSLILESASTNQTSMYLCASSQGIEQYFGPGTRLTVT.

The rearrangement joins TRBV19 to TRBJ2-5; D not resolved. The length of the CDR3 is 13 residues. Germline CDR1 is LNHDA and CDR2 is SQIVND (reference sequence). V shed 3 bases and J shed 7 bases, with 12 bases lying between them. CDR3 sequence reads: CASSILGDGTQYF. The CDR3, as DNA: TGTGCCAGTAGTATCCTGGGCGATGGGACCCAGTACTTC. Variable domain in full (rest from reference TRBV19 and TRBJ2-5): DGGITQSPKYLFRKEGQNVTLSCEQNLNHDAMYWYRQDPGQGLRLIYYSQIVNDFQKGDIAEGYSVSREKKESFPLTVTSAQKNPTAFYLCASSILGDGTQYFGPGTRLLVL.

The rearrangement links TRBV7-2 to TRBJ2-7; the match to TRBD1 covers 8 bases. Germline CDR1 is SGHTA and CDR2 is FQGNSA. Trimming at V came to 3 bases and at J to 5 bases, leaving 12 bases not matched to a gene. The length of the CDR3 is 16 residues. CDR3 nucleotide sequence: TGTGCCAGCAGCTTGGAGACAGGGGAAGGCTTACACGAGCAGTACTTC. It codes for CASSLETGEGLHEQYF.

The CDR3 sequence is CASAHFRSSYEQYV. In DNA form, the CDR3 reads TGTGCCAGCGCCCACTTTCGGAGCTCCTACGAGCAGTACGTC. This chain connects TRBV5-6 to TRBJ2-7, with D unresolved. The germline gives CDR1 SGHDT, CDR2 YYEEEE. The V end lost 7 bases, the J end lost 0 bases, and 14 bases lay between the germline ends. The CDR3 covers 14 residues.

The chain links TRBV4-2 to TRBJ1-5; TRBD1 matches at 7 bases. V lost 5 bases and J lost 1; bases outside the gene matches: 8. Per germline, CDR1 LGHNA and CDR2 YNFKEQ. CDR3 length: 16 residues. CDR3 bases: TGTGCCAGCAGCGAAGCTTCCAGGGGGAGCAATCAGCCCCAGCATTTT. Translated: CASSEASRGSNQPQHF.

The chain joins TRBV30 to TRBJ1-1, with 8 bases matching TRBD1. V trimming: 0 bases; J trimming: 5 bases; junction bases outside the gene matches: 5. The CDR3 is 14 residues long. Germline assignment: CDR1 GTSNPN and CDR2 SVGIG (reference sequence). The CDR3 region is CAWSVMTGATEAFF. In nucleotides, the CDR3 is TGTGCCTGGAGTGTGATGACAGGGGCTACTGAAGCTTTCTTT.

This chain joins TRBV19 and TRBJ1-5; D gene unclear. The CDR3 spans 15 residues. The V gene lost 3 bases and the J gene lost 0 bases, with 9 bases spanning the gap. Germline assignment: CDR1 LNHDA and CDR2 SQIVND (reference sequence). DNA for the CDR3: TGTGCCAGTAGTATGGGGAGTTTTAGCAATCAGCCCCAGCATTTT. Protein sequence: CASSMGSFSNQPQHF.

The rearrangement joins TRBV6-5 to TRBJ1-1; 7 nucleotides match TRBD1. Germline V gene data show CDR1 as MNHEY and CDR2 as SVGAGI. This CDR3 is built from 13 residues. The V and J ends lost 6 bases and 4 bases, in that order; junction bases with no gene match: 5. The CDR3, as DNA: TGTGCCAGCAGGCCAGGGGGGACCACTGAAGCTTTCTTT. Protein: CASRPGGTTEAFF.

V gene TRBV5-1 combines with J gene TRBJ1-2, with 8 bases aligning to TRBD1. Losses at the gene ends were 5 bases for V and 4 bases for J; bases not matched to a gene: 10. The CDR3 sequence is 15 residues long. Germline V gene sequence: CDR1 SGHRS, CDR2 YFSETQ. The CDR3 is CASRDRAGSGYGYTF. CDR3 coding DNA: TGCGCCAGCAGGGACAGGGCGGGCAGCGGCTATGGCTACACCTTC.

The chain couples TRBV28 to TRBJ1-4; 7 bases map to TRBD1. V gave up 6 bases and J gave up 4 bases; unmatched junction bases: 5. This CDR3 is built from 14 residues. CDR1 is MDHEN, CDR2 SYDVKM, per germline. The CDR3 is CASSTGTVNEKLFF. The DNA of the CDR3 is TGTGCCAGCAGCACCGGGACAGTTAATGAAAAACTGTTTTTT.

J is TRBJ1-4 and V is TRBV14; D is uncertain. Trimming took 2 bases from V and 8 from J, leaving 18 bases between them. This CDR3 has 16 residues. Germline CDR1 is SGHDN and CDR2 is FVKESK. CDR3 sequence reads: CASSQNAQTLGEKLFF. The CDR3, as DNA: TGTGCCAGCAGCCAAAATGCACAGACGTTAGGAGAAAAACTGTTTTTT.

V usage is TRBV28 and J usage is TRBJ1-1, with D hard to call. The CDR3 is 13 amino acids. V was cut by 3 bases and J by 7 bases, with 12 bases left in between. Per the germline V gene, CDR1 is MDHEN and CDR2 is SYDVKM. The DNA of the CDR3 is TGTGCCAGCAGTTTCGTTACTTACAGTGAAGCTTTCTTT. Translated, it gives CASSFVTYSEAFF.

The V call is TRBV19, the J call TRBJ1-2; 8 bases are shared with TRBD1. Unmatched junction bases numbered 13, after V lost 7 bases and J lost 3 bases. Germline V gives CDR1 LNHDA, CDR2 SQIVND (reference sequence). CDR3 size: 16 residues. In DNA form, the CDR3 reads TGTGCCAGTAATGTGACAGGGGAAGGTTTGGACTATGGCTACACCTTC. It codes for CASNVTGEGLDYGYTF.